This is a list of T cell receptor beta chains from one sample in a study of cytomegalovirus exposure and HLA in healthy donors. The repertoire was sequenced with immunoSEQ multiplex PCR; TCRdb's copy has only in-frame clones and lacks some. The sample has over 100,000 clones; 70% to 80% are singletons. What was sequenced was PBMCs. These receptors all stem from a human donor in good health. Both conserved end residues are trimmed from each CDR3.

v_call	j_call	cdr3_length	cdr3_aa
TRBV5-1	TRBJ1-6	12	ASSEQGKESPLH
TRBV7-2	TRBJ2-1	14	ASSSGDGVVYNEQF
TRBV7-7	TRBJ2-2	14	ASSLGEGLNTGELF
TRBV7-2	TRBJ2-7	12	ASSLGPGAHEQY
TRBV7-2	TRBJ2-3	15	ASSPPRVAGSSDTQY
TRBV7-3	TRBJ2-2	14	ASSKQGTSVSGELF
TRBV5-6	TRBJ1-2	11	ASSVTGTDGYT
TRBV28	TRBJ1-1	9	AGGDATEAF
TRBV14	TRBJ2-2	14	ASSQEAGVITGELF
TRBV7-7	TRBJ2-5	11	ASSLAGGETQY
TRBV5-1	TRBJ1-2	9	ASSLDRGYT
TRBV7-9	TRBJ2-7	11	SSSPWTGLGQY
TRBV5-5	TRBJ1-2	12	ASSLVGGSYGYT
TRBV9	TRBJ2-1	13	ASSVSGGSYNEQF